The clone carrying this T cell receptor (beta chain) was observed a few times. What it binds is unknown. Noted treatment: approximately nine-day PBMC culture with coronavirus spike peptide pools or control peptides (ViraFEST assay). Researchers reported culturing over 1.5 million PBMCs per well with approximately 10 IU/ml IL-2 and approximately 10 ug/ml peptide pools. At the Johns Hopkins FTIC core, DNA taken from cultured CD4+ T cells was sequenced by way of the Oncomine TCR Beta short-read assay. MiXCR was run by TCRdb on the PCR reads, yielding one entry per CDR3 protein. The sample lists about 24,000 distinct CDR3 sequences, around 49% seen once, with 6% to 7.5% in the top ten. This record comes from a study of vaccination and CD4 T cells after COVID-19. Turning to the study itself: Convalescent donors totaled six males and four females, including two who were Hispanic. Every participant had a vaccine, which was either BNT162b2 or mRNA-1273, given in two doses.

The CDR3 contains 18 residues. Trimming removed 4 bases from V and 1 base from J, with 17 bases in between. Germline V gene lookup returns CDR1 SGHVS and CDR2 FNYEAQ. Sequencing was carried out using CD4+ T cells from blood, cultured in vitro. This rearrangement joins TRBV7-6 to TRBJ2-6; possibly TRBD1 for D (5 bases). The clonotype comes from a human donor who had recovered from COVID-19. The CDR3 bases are TGTGCCAGCAGCTCCTTCACCCCCAGGGCATCTGGGGCCAACGTCCTGACTTTC. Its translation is CASSSFTPRASGANVLTF.